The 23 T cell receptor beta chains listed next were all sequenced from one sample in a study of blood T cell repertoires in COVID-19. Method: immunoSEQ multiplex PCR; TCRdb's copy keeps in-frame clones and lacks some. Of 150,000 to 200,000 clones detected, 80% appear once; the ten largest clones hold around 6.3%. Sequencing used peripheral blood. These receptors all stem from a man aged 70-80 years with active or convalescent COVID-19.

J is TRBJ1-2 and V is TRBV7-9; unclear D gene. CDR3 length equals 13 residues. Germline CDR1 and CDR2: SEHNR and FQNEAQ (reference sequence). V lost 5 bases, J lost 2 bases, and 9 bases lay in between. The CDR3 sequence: CASSRLENYGYTF. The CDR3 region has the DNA TGTGCCAGCAGCCGACTGGAAAACTATGGCTACACCTTC.

Here the CDR3 DNA reads TGTGCCAGTAGTACTGCAAAGATGGGACAGAAGAACACCGGGGAGCTGTTTTTT. Protein sequence: CASSTAKMGQKNTGELFF. The V gene is TRBV19, the J gene TRBJ2-2; TRBD1 matches 7 bases. V shed 4 bases and J 1 base; nucleotides not matched to a gene: 12. The CDR3 runs to 18 residues. Germline CDR1 LNHDA, CDR2 SQIVND (reference sequence).

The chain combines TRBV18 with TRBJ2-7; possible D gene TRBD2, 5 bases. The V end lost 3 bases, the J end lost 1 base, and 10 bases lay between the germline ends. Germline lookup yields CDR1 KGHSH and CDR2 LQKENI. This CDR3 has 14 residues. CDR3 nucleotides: TGTGCCAGCTCACCGGAGGAAGGGTCCTACGAGCAGTACTTC. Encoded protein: CASSPEEGSYEQYF.

DNA for the CDR3: TGTGCCAGCAGTGTCCCCCCCGGGGGGCGATCTCAGCCCCAGCATTTT. Translated, it gives CASSVPPGGRSQPQHF. The rearrangement uses TRBV6-1 and TRBJ1-5; perhaps TRBD1 as D (6 bases). V shed 4 bases and J shed 6 bases, with 19 bases lying between them. This CDR3 has 16 residues. Germline V gives CDR1 MNHNS, CDR2 SASEGT.

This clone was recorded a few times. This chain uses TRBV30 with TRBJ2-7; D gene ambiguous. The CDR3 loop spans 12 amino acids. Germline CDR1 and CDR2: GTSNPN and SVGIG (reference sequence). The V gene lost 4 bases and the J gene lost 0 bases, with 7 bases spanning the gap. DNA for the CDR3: TGTGCCTGGACAGGCCTCTCCTACGAGCAGTACTTC. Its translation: CAWTGLSYEQYF.

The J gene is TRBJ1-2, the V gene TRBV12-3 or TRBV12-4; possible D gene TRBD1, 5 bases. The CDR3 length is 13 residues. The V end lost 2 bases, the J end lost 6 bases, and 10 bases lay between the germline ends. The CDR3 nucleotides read TGTGCCAGCAGTTTAAGCACGGGGGATGGCTACACCTTC. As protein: CASSLSTGDGYTF.

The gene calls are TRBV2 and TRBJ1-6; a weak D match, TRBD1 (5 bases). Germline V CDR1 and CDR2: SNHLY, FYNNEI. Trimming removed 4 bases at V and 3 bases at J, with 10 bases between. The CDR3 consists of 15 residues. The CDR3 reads CASSVQADYNSPLHF. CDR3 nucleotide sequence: TGTGCCAGCAGTGTACAGGCCGACTATAATTCACCCCTCCACTTT. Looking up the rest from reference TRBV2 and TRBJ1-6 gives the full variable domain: EPEVTQTPSHQVTQMGQEVILRCVPISNHLYFYWYRQILGQKVEFLVSFYNNEISEKSEIFDDQFSVERPDGSNFTLKIRSTKLEDSAMYFCASSVQADYNSPLHFGNGTRLTVT.

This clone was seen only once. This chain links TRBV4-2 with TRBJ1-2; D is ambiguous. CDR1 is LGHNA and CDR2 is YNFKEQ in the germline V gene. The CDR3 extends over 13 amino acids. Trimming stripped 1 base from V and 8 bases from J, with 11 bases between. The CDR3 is CASSQGEEKGYTF. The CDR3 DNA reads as TGTGCCAGCAGCCAAGGGGAGGAGAAAGGCTACACCTTC.

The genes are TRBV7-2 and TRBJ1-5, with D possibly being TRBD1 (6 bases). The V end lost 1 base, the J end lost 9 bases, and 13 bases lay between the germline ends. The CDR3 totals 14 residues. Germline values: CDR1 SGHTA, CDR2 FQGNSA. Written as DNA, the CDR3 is TGTGCCAGCAGCTTAGACAGGGCCCGAGGGCCCCAGCATTTT. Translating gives CASSLDRARGPQHF.

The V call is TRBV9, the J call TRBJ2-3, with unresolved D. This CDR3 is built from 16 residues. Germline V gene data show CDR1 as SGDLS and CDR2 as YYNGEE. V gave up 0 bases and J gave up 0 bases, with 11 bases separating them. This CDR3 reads CASSVGIVPSTDTQYF. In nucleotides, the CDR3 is TGTGCCAGCAGCGTAGGAATAGTTCCTAGCACAGATACGCAGTATTTT. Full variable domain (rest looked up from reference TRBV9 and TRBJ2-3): DSGVTQTPKHLITATGQRVTLRCSPRSGDLSVYWYQQSLDQGLQFLIQYYNGEERAKGNILERFSAQQFPDLHSELNLSSLELGDSALYFCASSVGIVPSTDTQYFGPGTRLTVL.

CDR3 coding DNA: TGTGCCAGCAGCGTACACCCCGATACAGGGGTCAACACTGAAGCTTTCTTT. This gives the protein CASSVHPDTGVNTEAFF. The V and J genes are TRBV9 and TRBJ1-1; TRBD1 aligns across 7 bases. Germline trimming cut 1 base from V and 2 bases from J; bases unmatched to any gene: 11. Per the germline V gene, CDR1 is SGDLS and CDR2 is YYNGEE. The CDR3 spans 17 residues.

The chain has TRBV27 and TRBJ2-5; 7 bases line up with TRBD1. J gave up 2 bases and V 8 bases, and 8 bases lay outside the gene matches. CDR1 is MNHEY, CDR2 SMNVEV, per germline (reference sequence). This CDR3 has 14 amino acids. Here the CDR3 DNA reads TGTGCCAGCGGACGACAGGGTAGGCAAGAGACCCAGTACTTC. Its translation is CASGRQGRQETQYF.

The CDR3 spells CASSLGGASVADTQYF. CDR3 bases: TGTGCCAGCAGCCTGGGTGGCGCTAGCGTAGCAGATACGCAGTATTTT. The chain employs TRBV5-4 and TRBJ2-3; D might be TRBD2 (6 bases). Trimming pared 4 bases from V and 4 bases from J, leaving 19 bases between. Germline loops: CDR1 SGHNT, CDR2 YYREEE (reference sequence). The CDR3 spans 16 residues.

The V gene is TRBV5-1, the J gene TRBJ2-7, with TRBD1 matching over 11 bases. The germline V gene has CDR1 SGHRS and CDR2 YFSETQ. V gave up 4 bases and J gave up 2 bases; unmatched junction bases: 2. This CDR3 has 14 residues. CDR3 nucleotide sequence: TGCGCCAGCAGCCCGGGACAGGGGGCCTACGAGCAGTACTTC. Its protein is CASSPGQGAYEQYF.

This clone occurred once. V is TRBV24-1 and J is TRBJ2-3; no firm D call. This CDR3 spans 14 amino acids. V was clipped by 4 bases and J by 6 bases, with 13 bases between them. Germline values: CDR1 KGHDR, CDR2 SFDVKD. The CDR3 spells CATSDGSFADTQYF. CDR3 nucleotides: TGTGCCACCAGTGACGGGTCCTTCGCGGATACGCAGTATTTT.

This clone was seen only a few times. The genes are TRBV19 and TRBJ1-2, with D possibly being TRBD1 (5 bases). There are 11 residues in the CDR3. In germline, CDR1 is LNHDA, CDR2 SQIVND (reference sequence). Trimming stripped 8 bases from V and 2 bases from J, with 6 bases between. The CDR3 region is CASSGNYGYTF. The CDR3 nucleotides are TGTGCCAGTTCAGGGAACTATGGCTACACCTTC.

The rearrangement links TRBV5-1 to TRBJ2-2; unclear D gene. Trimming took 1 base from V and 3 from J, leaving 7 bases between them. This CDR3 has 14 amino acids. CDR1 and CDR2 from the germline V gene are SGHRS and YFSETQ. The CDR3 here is CASSLQGDTGELFF. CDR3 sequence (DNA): TGCGCCAGCAGCTTGCAAGGAGACACCGGGGAGCTGTTTTTT.

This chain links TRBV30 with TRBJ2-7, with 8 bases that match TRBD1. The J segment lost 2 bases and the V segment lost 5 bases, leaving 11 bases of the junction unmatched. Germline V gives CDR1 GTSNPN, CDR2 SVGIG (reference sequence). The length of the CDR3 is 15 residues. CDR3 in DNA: TGTGCCTGGTCTTTCCGGACAGGGAAAACCTACGAGCAGTACTTC. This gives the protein CAWSFRTGKTYEQYF.

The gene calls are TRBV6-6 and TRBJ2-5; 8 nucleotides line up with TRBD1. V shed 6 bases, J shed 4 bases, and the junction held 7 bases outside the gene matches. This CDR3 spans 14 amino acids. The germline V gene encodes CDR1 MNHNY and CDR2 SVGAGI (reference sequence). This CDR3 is CASSRDRGGETQYF. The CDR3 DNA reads TGTGCCAGCAGCCGCGACAGGGGAGGAGAGACCCAGTACTTC.

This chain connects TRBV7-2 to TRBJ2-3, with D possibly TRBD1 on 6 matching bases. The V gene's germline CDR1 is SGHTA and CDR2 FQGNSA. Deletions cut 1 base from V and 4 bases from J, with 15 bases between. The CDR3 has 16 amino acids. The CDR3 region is CASSLVAGAGADTQYF. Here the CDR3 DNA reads TGTGCCAGCAGCTTAGTCGCAGGGGCAGGGGCAGATACGCAGTATTTT.

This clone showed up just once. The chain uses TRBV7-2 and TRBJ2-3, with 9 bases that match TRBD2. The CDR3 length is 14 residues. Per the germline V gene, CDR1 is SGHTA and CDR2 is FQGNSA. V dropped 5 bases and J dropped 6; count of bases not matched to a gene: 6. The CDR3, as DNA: TGTGCCAGCAGCCCAAGGACTAGCGATGATACGCAGTATTTT. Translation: CASSPRTSDDTQYF.

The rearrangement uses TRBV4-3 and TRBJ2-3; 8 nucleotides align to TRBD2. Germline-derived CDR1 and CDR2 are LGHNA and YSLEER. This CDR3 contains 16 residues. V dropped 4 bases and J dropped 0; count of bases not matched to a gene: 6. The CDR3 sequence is CASSRELAASTDTQYF. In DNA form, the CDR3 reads TGCGCCAGCAGCCGAGAACTAGCGGCTAGCACAGATACGCAGTATTTT.

The CDR3 here is CASSYLHTQYF. The CDR3 nucleotides read TGTGCCAGCAGCTATCTCCATACGCAGTATTTT. This chain links TRBV12-3 or TRBV12-4 with TRBJ2-3; D gene ambiguous. V was clipped by 6 bases and J by 7 bases, with 8 bases between them. The CDR3 is made up of 11 amino acids.